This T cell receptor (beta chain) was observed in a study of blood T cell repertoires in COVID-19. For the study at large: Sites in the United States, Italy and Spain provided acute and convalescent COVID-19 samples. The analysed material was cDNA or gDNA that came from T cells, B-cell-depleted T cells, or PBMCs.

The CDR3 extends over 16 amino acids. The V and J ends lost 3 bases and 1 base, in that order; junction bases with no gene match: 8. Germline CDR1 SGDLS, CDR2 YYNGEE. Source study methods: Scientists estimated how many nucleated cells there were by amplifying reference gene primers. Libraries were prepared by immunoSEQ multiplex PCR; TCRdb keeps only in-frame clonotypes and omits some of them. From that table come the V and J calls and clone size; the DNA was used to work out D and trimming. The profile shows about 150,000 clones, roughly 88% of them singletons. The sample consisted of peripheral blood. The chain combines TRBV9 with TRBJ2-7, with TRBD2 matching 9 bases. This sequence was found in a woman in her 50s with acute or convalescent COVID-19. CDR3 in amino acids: CASSATSGFVSYEQYF. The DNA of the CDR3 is TGTGCCAGCAGCGCTACTAGCGGGTTTGTGTCCTACGAGCAGTACTTC.